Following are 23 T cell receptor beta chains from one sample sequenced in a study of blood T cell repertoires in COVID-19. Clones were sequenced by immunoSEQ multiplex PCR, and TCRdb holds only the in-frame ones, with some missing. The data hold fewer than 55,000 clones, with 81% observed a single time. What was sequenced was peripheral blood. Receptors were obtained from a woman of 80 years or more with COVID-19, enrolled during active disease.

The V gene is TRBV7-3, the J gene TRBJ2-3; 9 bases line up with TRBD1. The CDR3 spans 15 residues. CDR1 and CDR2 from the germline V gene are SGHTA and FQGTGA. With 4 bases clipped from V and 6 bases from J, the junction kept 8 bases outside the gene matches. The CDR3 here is CASSSGQGALDTQYF. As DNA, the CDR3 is TGTGCCAGCAGCTCGGGACAGGGTGCTCTTGATACGCAGTATTTT.

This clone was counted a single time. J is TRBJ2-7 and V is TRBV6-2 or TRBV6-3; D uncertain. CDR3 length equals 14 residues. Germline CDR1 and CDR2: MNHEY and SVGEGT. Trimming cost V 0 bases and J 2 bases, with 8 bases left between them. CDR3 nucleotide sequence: TGTGCCAGCAGTTACTCGGCCCAGACCTACGAGCAGTACTTC. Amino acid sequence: CASSYSAQTYEQYF.

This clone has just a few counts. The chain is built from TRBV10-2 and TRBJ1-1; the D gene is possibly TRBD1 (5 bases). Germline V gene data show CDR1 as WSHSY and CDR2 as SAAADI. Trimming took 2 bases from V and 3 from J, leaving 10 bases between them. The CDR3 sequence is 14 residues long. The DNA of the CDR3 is TGCGCCAGCAGTGAGCGGCGGGGGGACACTGAAGCTTTCTTT. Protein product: CASSERRGDTEAFF.

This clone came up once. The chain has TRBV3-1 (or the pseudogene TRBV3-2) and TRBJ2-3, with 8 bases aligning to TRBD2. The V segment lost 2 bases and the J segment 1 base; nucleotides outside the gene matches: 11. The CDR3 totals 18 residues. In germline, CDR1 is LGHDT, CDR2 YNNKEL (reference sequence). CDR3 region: CASSQPLPVREGTDTQYF. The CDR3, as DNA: TGTGCCAGCAGCCAACCCCTCCCTGTGCGGGAGGGCACAGATACGCAGTATTTT.

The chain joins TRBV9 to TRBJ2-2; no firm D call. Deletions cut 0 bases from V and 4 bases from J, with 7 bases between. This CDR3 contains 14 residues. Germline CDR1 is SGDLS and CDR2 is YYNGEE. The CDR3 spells CASSVGSITGELFF. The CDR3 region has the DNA TGTGCCAGCAGCGTAGGTAGTATCACCGGGGAGCTGTTTTTT.

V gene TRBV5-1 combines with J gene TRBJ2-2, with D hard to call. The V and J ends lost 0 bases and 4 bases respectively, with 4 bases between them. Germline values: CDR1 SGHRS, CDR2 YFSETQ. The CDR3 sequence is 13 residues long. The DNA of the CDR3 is TGCGCCAGCAGCTTGGTTCTCACCGGGGAGCTGTTTTTT. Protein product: CASSLVLTGELFF.

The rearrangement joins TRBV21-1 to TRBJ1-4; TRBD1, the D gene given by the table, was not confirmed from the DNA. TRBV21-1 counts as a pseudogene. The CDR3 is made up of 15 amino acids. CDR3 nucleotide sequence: TGTGCCAGCAGCAACCGAAGGACAGGTAATGAAAAACTGTTTTTT. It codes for CASSNRRTGNEKLFF.

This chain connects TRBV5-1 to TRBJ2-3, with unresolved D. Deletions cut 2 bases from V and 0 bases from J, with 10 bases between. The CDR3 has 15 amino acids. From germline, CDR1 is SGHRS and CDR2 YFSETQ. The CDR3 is CASSFPQTSTDTQYF. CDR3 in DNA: TGCGCCAGCAGCTTCCCCCAGACTAGCACAGATACGCAGTATTTT.

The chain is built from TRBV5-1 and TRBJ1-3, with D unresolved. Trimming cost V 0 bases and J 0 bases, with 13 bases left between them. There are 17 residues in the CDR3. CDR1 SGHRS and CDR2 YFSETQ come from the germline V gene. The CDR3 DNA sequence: TGCGCCAGCAGCTTGGCCCCACTACTTAGCTCTGGAAACACCATATATTTT. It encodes CASSLAPLLSSGNTIYF.

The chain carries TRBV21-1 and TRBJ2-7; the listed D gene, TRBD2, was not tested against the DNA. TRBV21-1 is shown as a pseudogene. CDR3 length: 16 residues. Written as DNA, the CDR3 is TGTGCCAGCAGCAAAGGGAGGGCCGCCGAACCCTACGAGCAGTACTTC. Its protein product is CASSKGRAAEPYEQYF.

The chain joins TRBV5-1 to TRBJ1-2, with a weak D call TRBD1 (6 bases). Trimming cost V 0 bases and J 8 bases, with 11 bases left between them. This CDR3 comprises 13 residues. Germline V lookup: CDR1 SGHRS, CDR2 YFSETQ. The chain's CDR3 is CASSLESGDGYTF. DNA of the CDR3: TGCGCCAGCAGCTTGGAGTCAGGGGACGGCTACACCTTC.

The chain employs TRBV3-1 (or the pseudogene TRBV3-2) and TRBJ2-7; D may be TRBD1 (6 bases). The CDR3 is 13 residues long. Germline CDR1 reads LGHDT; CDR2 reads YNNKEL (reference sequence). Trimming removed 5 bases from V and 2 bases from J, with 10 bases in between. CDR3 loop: CASSSGQTYEQYF. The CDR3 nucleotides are TGTGCCAGCAGCTCGGGACAAACCTACGAGCAGTACTTC.

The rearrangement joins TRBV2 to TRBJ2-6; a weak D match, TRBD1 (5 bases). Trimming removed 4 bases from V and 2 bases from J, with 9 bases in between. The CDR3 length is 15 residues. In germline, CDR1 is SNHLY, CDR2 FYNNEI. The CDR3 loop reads CASSGSRAGANVLTF. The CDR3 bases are TGTGCCAGCAGTGGAAGCAGGGCTGGGGCCAACGTCCTGACTTTC. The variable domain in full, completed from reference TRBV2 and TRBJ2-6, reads EPEVTQTPSHQVTQMGQEVILRCVPISNHLYFYWYRQILGQKVEFLVSFYNNEISEKSEIFDDQFSVERPDGSNFTLKIRSTKLEDSAMYFCASSGSRAGANVLTFGAGSRLTVL.

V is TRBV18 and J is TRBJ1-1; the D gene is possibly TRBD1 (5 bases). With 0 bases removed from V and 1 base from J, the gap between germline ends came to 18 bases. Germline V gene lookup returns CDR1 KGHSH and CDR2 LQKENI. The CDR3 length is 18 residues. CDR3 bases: TGTGCCAGCTCACCACCGAACACCTACGGGGGAGGGAACACTGAAGCTTTCTTT. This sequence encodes CASSPPNTYGGGNTEAFF.

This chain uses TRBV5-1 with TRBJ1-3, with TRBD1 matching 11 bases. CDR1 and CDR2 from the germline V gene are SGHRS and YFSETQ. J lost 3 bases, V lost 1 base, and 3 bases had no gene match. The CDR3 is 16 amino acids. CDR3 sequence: CASSLTGTGGGNTIYF. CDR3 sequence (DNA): TGCGCCAGCAGCTTGACCGGGACAGGGGGTGGAAACACCATATATTTT.

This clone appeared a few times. The CDR3 reads CASSLISGSSYNEQFF. The CDR3, as DNA: TGTGCCAGCAGCTTAATCTCCGGGAGCTCCTACAATGAGCAGTTCTTC. This chain links TRBV7-3 with TRBJ2-1; a possible D gene is TRBD2 (6 bases). V shed 1 base and J shed 0 bases, with 10 bases lying between them. There are 16 residues in the CDR3. Germline V gene sequence: CDR1 SGHTA, CDR2 FQGTGA.

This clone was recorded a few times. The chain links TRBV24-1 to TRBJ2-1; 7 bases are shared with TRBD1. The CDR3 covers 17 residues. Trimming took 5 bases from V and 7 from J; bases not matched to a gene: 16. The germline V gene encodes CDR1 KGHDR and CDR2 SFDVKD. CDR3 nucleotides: TGTGCCACCAGTGGTAGCGATGGGCAGGGGGATCGGAATGAGCAGTTCTTC. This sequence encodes CATSGSDGQGDRNEQFF.

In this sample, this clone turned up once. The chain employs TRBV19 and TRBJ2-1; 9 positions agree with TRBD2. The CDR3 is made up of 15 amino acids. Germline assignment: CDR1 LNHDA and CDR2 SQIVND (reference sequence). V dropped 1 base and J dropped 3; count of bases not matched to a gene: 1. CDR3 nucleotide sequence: TGTGCCAGTAGTATAGGACTAGCGGACTACAATGAGCAGTTCTTC. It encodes CASSIGLADYNEQFF. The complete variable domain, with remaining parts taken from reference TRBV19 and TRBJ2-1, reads DGGITQSPKYLFRKEGQNVTLSCEQNLNHDAMYWYRQDPGQGLRLIYYSQIVNDFQKGDIAEGYSVSREKKESFPLTVTSAQKNPTAFYLCASSIGLADYNEQFFGPGTRLTVL.

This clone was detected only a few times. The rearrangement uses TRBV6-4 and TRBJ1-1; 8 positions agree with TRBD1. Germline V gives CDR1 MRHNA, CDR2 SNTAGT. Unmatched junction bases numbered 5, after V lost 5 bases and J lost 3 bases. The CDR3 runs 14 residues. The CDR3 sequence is CASSSQGADTEAFF. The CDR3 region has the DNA TGTGCCAGCAGTTCCCAGGGGGCTGACACTGAAGCTTTCTTT.

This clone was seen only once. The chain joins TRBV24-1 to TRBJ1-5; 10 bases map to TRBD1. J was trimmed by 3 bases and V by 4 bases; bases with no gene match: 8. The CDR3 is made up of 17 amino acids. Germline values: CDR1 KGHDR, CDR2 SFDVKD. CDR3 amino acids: CATSDQPTGGVNQPQHF. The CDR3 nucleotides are TGTGCCACCAGTGACCAACCGACAGGGGGCGTCAATCAGCCCCAGCATTTT.

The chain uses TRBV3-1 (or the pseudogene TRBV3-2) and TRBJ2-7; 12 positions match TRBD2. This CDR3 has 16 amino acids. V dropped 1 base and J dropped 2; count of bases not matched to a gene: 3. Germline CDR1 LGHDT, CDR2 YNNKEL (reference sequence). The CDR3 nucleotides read TGTGCCAGCAGCCAAGGGGCTAGCGGGAGGGCCTACGAGCAGTACTTC. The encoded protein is CASSQGASGRAYEQYF.

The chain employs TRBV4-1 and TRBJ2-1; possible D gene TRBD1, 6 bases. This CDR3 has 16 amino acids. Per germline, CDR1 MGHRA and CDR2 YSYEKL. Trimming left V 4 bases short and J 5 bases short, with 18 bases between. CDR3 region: CASSPTGTMSDNEQFF. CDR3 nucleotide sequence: TGCGCCAGCAGCCCGACCGGGACAATGTCTGACAATGAGCAGTTCTTC.

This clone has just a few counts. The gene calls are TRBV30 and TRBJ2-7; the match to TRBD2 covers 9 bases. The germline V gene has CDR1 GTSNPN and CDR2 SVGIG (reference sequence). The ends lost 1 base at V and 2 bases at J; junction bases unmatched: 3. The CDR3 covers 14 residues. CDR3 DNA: TGTGCCTGGAGTGAAGCGGGAGGTCCCTACGAGCAGTACTTC. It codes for CAWSEAGGPYEQYF.